The rows below give T cell receptor beta chains drawn from one sample of a study of blood T cell repertoires in COVID-19. Sequencing was performed with immunoSEQ multiplex PCR; in TCRdb, only in-frame clones are kept and a portion is missing. The table records roughly 100,000 clones, around nine tenths of them present only once. The sample comprised peripheral blood. The receptors come from a human donor with COVID-19, enrolled during active disease. The donor label of this sample is uncertain. CDR3s include the opening cysteine and the closing phenylalanine or tryptophan. D genes are given only for firm matches. Rows give clone size only sometimes, using once, few, many, or a class for an expanded clone.

abundance	v_gene	j_gene	len	d_gene	CDR3nt	CDR3aa
NA	TRBV21-1	TRBJ2-3	17	NA	TGTGCCAGCAGCAAAGCTGAGATACTAGCGGGGGTAGATACGCAGTATTTT	CASSKAEILAGVDTQYF
NA	TRBV7-3	TRBJ2-1	15	TRBD2	TGTGCCAGCAGCTTCGGGACTAGCCCCTACAATGAGCAGTTCTTC	CASSFGTSPYNEQFF
NA	TRBV20-1	TRBJ1-4	11	NA	TGCAGTACAACAACTAATGAAAAACTGTTTTTT	CSTTTNEKLFF
NA	TRBV3-1/TRBV3-2	TRBJ1-1	14	NA	TGTGCCAGCAGCCAGGGAGGGACCGATGGGGAAGCTTTCTTT	CASSQGGTDGEAFF
few	TRBV18	TRBJ2-7	12	NA	TGTGCCAGCTCACCACTGAGGGACGAGCAGTACTTC	CASSPLRDEQYF
NA	TRBV7-8	TRBJ1-2	14	NA	TGTGCCAGCAGCTTAGTCGGGGGGGCGTACGGCTACACCTTC	CASSLVGGAYGYTF
NA	TRBV3-1/TRBV3-2	TRBJ2-1	14	TRBD2	TGTGCCAGCAGCATAGGGACTAGCGGGGGGTGGCAGTTCTTC	CASSIGTSGGWQFF
NA	TRBV5-1	TRBJ1-5	15	NA	TGCGCCAGCAGCTTGGCGGGCGGGAGCAATCAGCCCCAGCATTTT	CASSLAGGSNQPQHF
NA	TRBV5-4	TRBJ2-7	16	TRBD2	TGTGCCAGCAGCTTGGGGGGACTAGCGAGTGACTACGAGCAGTACTTC	CASSLGGLASDYEQYF
NA	TRBV28	TRBJ1-3	14	TRBD1	TGTGCCACCGGACAGGGGACTACTGGAAACACCATATATTTT	CATGQGTTGNTIYF
NA	TRBV19	TRBJ1-4	16	NA	TGTGCCAGTAGTTTTTACTCCGGACAGCAAAGGGAAAAACTGTTTTTT	CASSFYSGQQREKLFF
NA	TRBV7-6	TRBJ1-4	17	NA	TGTGCCAGCAGCTTAATCGCGGAACAGGGACACAATGAAAAACTGTTTTTT	CASSLIAEQGHNEKLFF
NA	TRBV29-1	TRBJ1-3	14	NA	TGCAGCGTTGAACCAGGCCACTCTGGAAACACCATATATTTT	CSVEPGHSGNTIYF
NA	TRBV6-6	TRBJ1-1	15	NA	TGTGCCAGCAGTTCCCGACTCGTTACGAACACTGAAGCTTTCTTT	CASSSRLVTNTEAFF
NA	TRBV12-3/TRBV12-4	TRBJ1-2	13	TRBD1	TGTGCCAGCAGGATTGGGACAGACTATGGCTACACCTTC	CASRIGTDYGYTF
NA	TRBV11-3	TRBJ2-1	14	TRBD2	TGTGCCAGCAGCGGGGGGGGACCAAACAAGGAGCAGTTCTTC	CASSGGGPNKEQFF
NA	TRBV3-1/TRBV3-2	TRBJ1-6	15	TRBD1	TGTGCCAGCAGCCCGACACAGGGGGCTAATTCACCCCTCCACTTT	CASSPTQGANSPLHF
NA	TRBV6-5	TRBJ1-2	14	NA	TGTGCCAGCAGGTTGACAGCGGGCCTAAATGGCTACACCTTC	CASRLTAGLNGYTF
NA	TRBV6-6	TRBJ2-4	16	TRBD2	TGTGCCAGCAGTTACCCACCAGATACTAGCGGGGGCATTCAGTACTTC	CASSYPPDTSGGIQYF
once	TRBV11-2	TRBJ2-7	15	NA	TGTGCCAGCAGCGTAAATAGCGGAACACTTAACGAGCAGTACTTC	CASSVNSGTLNEQYF
NA	TRBV5-1	TRBJ2-7	17	TRBD2	TGCGCCAGCAGCCTTAATCTAGCGGGAGAGGATTCCTACGAGCAGTACTTC	CASSLNLAGEDSYEQYF
NA	TRBV20-1	TRBJ1-2	12	TRBD1	TGCAGTGCTAGTGAACAGGGGGATGGCTACACCTTC	CSASEQGDGYTF
NA	TRBV4-1	TRBJ2-7	15	TRBD2	TGCGCCAGCAGCCAAGGAGGAGCGGGAGGGCTCGAGCAGTACTTC	CASSQGGAGGLEQYF
NA	TRBV3-1/TRBV3-2	TRBJ1-6	16	NA	TGTGCCAGCAGCCAAGATGGGAGCTCCTATAATTCACCCCTCCACTTT	CASSQDGSSYNSPLHF
NA	TRBV7-8	TRBJ1-3	19	TRBD1	TGTGCCAGCAGCTTACTGGGAAAGACAGGGGCCAACTCTGGAAACACCATATATTTT	CASSLLGKTGANSGNTIYF
NA	TRBV2	TRBJ2-1	16	TRBD2	TGTGCCAGCATCGGTCTAGCGGGAGGGCCGGGCAATGAGCAGTTCTTC	CASIGLAGGPGNEQFF
NA	TRBV7-3	TRBJ1-1	16	TRBD1	TGTGCCAGCAGCTTAAGTGGCGGCAGGGGGCCCACTGAAGCTTTCTTT	CASSLSGGRGPTEAFF
NA	TRBV9	TRBJ1-3	16	NA	TGTGCCAGCAGCTCCTACAGGGTCAGCTCTGGAAACACCATATATTTT	CASSSYRVSSGNTIYF
NA	TRBV12-5	TRBJ1-1	17	NA	TGTGCTAGTGGTTTGGACCGCGGCGATAGGGGGGGGATTGAAGCTTTCTTT	CASGLDRGDRGGIEAFF
NA	TRBV2	TRBJ1-3	12	NA	TGTGCCAGCACAGGGGCTGGAAACACCATATATTTT	CASTGAGNTIYF
NA	TRBV4-2	TRBJ1-6	18	TRBD1	TGTGCCAGCAGCCAAGAAGGACAGGGGAGTTCCTATAATTCACCCCTCCACTTT	CASSQEGQGSSYNSPLHF
NA	TRBV7-9	TRBJ1-2	13	NA	TGTGCCAGCAGCACATCAGGGGCGCAAGGGTACACCTTC	CASSTSGAQGYTF
NA	TRBV10-3	TRBJ1-4	16	TRBD1	TGTGCCATCAGTCGGACAGGGGAACCAACTAATGAAAAACTGTTTTTT	CAISRTGEPTNEKLFF
NA	TRBV4-1	TRBJ1-3	17	NA	TGCGCCAGCAGCCAAGTGTCGCAACAGGGAATCGGAAACACCATATATTTT	CASSQVSQQGIGNTIYF
NA	TRBV21-1	TRBJ2-5	18	NA	TGTGCCAGCAGCAACGGAAAATGGCCCGACTACTTCCAAGAGACCCAGTACTTC	CASSNGKWPDYFQETQYF
NA	TRBV9	TRBJ2-7	15	TRBD1	TGTGCCAGCACCGTCGCAGGGGACAGCACAGGCGAGCAGTACTTC	CASTVAGDSTGEQYF
NA	TRBV28	TRBJ1-5	14	NA	TGTGCCAGCCTTCTACACGGGAGCAATCAGCCCCAGCATTTT	CASLLHGSNQPQHF
many	TRBV7-9	TRBJ2-2	17	TRBD2	TGTGCCAGCAGCCCCCGCGGGGGGATCGGAAGCACCGGGGAGCTGTTTTTT	CASSPRGGIGSTGELFF
NA	TRBV5-1	TRBJ1-2	14	NA	TGCGCCAGCAGCTTGGGTTCAGAGGGAGGGAGCTACACCTTC	CASSLGSEGGSYTF
NA	TRBV5-1	TRBJ1-2	14	TRBD1	TGCGCCAGCAGTTCCGGGACAGCGAACTATGGCTACACCTTC	CASSSGTANYGYTF
NA	TRBV7-9	TRBJ1-3	14	NA	TGTGCCAGCAGCTGGGGACTCTCTGGAAACACCATATATTTT	CASSWGLSGNTIYF
NA	TRBV5-4	TRBJ1-6	15	NA	TGTGCCAGCAGCACCCCAGGGGTCTATAATTCACCCCTCCACTTT	CASSTPGVYNSPLHF
NA	TRBV5-1	TRBJ1-6	16	NA	TGCGCCAGCAGCTTGTCGGTTACCTCCTATAATTCACCCCTCCACTTT	CASSLSVTSYNSPLHF
NA	TRBV6-6	TRBJ2-5	15	NA	TGTGCCAGCAGTTTCCGCCGACTAAACCAAGAGACCCAGTACTTC	CASSFRRLNQETQYF
NA	TRBV27	TRBJ1-2	13	NA	TGTGCCAGCAGCGGAAACCGGGGCTATGGCTACACCTTC	CASSGNRGYGYTF
few	TRBV5-1	TRBJ2-7	12	NA	TGCGCCAGCAGCTATGCGGGCGACGAGCAGTACTTC	CASSYAGDEQYF
few	TRBV30	TRBJ1-2	16	TRBD1	TGTGCCTGGAGTGCCAGGACAGGGAGTGCTAACTATGGCTACACCTTC	CAWSARTGSANYGYTF
NA	TRBV5-1	TRBJ2-7	13	NA	TGCGCCAGCAGCCCAGGGCTGTCCTACGAGCAGTACTTC	CASSPGLSYEQYF
NA	TRBV28	TRBJ1-2	12	NA	TGTGCCAGCAGTCGCGGGACGGGGGGCTACACCTTC	CASSRGTGGYTF
NA	TRBV28	TRBJ1-5	14	NA	TGTGCCAGCAACAACCCGGGAGGCAATCAGCCCCAGCATTTT	CASNNPGGNQPQHF
once	TRBV27	TRBJ2-1	14	TRBD2	TGTGCCAGCAGTACTAGCGGGGCCTACAATGAGCAGTTCTTC	CASSTSGAYNEQFF
NA	TRBV3-1/TRBV3-2	TRBJ2-5	17	TRBD1	TGTGCCAGCAGCCAAGTAAAAACAGGGGGCGAGGGGGAGACCCAGTACTTC	CASSQVKTGGEGETQYF
NA	TRBV29-1	TRBJ2-6	16	NA	TGCAGCGTTGAGGCAGGTCCCTGGGCGGGGGCCAACGTCCTGACTTTC	CSVEAGPWAGANVLTF
few	TRBV4-1	TRBJ1-2	19	TRBD1	TGCGCCAGCAGCCAGCCAAGTGGGGACAGGGGGGTAAGGGAATATGGCTACACCTTC	CASSQPSGDRGVREYGYTF